This entry lists 30 T cell receptor beta chains sequenced from one sample in a study of technical replicates of blood from several donors. Generated by immunoSEQ multiplex PCR, the TCRdb table keeps only in-frame clones and is missing some. The repertoire holds over 50,000 clones, 80% to 95% seen once, with about 4.4% in the top ten. Sequencing was done on a sample of PBMCs. All receptors derive from a human donor in good health. Some clones in this sample may be carry-over from other donors' samples.

The chain couples TRBV16 to TRBJ2-5; the D gene is possibly TRBD1 (5 bases). Germline CDR1 is KGHSY and CDR2 is FQNENV. The CDR3 has 16 residues. V was cut by 4 bases and J by 0 bases, with 15 bases left in between. The CDR3, as DNA: TGTGCCAGCAGCCGCTCAGGGATTATGAACCAAGAGACCCAGTACTTC. Translated: CASSRSGIMNQETQYF.

This clone showed up just once. The genes are TRBV16 and TRBJ1-5; the D is unclear. Germline CDR1 KGHSY, CDR2 FQNENV. The CDR3 loop spans 13 amino acids. With 3 bases removed from V and 3 bases from J, the gap between germline ends came to 6 bases. CDR3 amino acids: CASSHWANQPQHF. The CDR3 coding sequence is TGTGCCAGCAGCCACTGGGCCAATCAGCCCCAGCATTTT.

The rearrangement links TRBV7-8 to TRBJ2-1, with a possible D match to TRBD2 (6 bases). V was cut by 1 base and J by 2 bases, with 6 bases left in between. The germline V gene encodes CDR1 SGHVS and CDR2 FQNEAQ. This CDR3 comprises 14 residues. CDR3 sequence (DNA): TGTGCCAGCAGCTTAGGACTAGCCTACAATGAGCAGTTCTTC. It specifies CASSLGLAYNEQFF. Looking up the rest from reference TRBV7-8 and TRBJ2-1 gives the full variable domain: GAGVSQSPRYKVAKRGQDVALRCDPISGHVSLFWYQQALGQGPEFLTYFQNEAQLDKSGLPSDRFFAERPEGSVSTLKIQRTQQEDSAVYLCASSLGLAYNEQFFGPGTRLTVL.

This sequence joins TRBV7-7 and TRBJ2-7, with TRBD2 matching 9 bases. The length of the CDR3 is 18 residues. Germline values: CDR1 SSHAT, CDR2 FNYEAQ (reference sequence). V shed 2 bases and J 3 bases; nucleotides not matched to a gene: 14. The CDR3 coding sequence is TGTGCCAGCAGCTTAACCCCCAAGCGGGGGGAACTTCACTACGAGCAGTACTTC. This translates into CASSLTPKRGELHYEQYF.

J is TRBJ2-2 and V is TRBV7-2, with TRBD1 matching over 10 bases. The germline CDR1 and CDR2 sequences are SGHTA and FQGNSA. V was clipped by 0 bases and J by 5 bases; unmatched bases: 3. CDR3 length: 16 residues. CDR3 in DNA: TGTGCCAGCAGCTTAGCGGGACAGGGGAGGACCGGGGAGCTGTTTTTT. It yields the protein CASSLAGQGRTGELFF.

This chain connects TRBV5-4 to TRBJ2-5, with D possibly matching TRBD2 (6 bases). Germline V gives CDR1 SGHNT, CDR2 YYREEE (reference sequence). V was trimmed by 2 bases and J by 2 bases, leaving 13 bases between them. This CDR3 is 15 amino acids long. The CDR3 region is CASSFGGAGQETQYF. As DNA, the CDR3 is TGTGCCAGCAGCTTTGGCGGGGCGGGACAAGAGACCCAGTACTTC.

The chain carries TRBV7-8 and TRBJ1-2; 7 nucleotides align to TRBD1. Trimming cost V 4 bases and J 0 bases; bases outside gene matches: 8. The CDR3 runs to 16 residues. Germline CDR1 reads SGHVS; CDR2 reads FQNEAQ. CDR3 DNA: TGTGCCAGCAGCTCACCGGGACAGCCCACTAACTATGGCTACACCTTC. It is translated as CASSSPGQPTNYGYTF.

The sample holds one count of this clone. The CDR3 loop is CSALQSYEQYF. The CDR3 nucleotides read TGCAGTGCGCTTCAGTCCTACGAGCAGTACTTC. The chain employs TRBV20-1 and TRBJ2-7, with D unclear. Germline V gives CDR1 DFQATT, CDR2 SNEGSKA (reference sequence). This CDR3 is 11 amino acids long. The V and J ends lost 6 bases and 1 base respectively, with 7 bases between them.

This clone has just one count. The V and J genes are TRBV15 and TRBJ2-7, with D perhaps TRBD1 (7 bases). Trimming shortened V by 3 bases and J by 6 bases, and 12 bases separated the two germline ends. Germline V gene sequence: CDR1 LNHNV, CDR2 YYDKDF (reference sequence). The CDR3 totals 13 residues. CDR3 in DNA: TGTGCCACCAGCAGTAGACAGGGAGGCGAGCAGTACTTC. Amino acids: CATSSRQGGEQYF.

This clone is a singleton in its sample. The rearrangement uses TRBV18 and TRBJ2-1; the D gene is possibly TRBD1 (5 bases). The CDR3 has 14 amino acids. V lost 4 bases, J lost 5 bases, and 12 bases lay in between. CDR1 and CDR2 (germline): KGHSH, LQKENI. CDR3 DNA: TGTGCCAGCTCACGGTCGGAAGGGGACAATGAGCAGTTCTTC. Translating it yields CASSRSEGDNEQFF.

DNA for the CDR3: TGTGCCAGCAGTTACTCGAGACTGGGTGGTCCCCTCCACTTT. Translating gives CASSYSRLGGPLHF. The chain is built from TRBV6-5 and TRBJ1-6, with unresolved D. The germline V gene encodes CDR1 MNHEY and CDR2 SVGAGI. The V and J ends lost 0 bases and 13 bases respectively, with 13 bases between them. The CDR3 loop spans 14 amino acids.

To note about this clone: A junction end diverges from the germline sequence, so it may reflect a read error. The V and J genes are TRBV29-1 and TRBJ2-7, with 7 bases fitting TRBD2. The CDR3 is 11 amino acids. In germline, CDR1 is SQVTM, CDR2 ANQGSEA. The CDR3 region has the DNA TGCAGCGTTGAACGACTCGGGACTACTCACTTC. Amino acid sequence: CSVERLGTTHF.

The gene calls are TRBV7-9 and TRBJ1-1; D call uncertain. Trimming pared 8 bases from V and 1 base from J, leaving 11 bases between. From germline, CDR1 is SEHNR and CDR2 FQNEAQ (reference sequence). The CDR3 consists of 13 residues. In DNA, the CDR3 is TGTGCCAGCCGGAGGGCGGCGAACACTGAAGCTTTCTTT. It yields the protein CASRRAANTEAFF.

This chain connects TRBV10-1 to TRBJ1-5; a weak D match, TRBD1 (5 bases). The germline V gene has CDR1 WNHNN and CDR2 SYGVQD (reference sequence). This CDR3 comprises 13 residues. Trimming cost V 8 bases and J 10 bases, with 18 bases left between them. CDR3 in amino acids: CASPTSREVPQHF. CDR3 nucleotides: TGCGCCAGCCCCACCTCCAGGGAGGTACCCCAGCATTTT.

Concerning this clone: A read error may produce the germline difference seen at one junction end. The J gene is TRBJ2-5, the V gene TRBV9; 10 bases align to TRBD2. Looked up from germline, CDR1 is SGDLS and CDR2 is YYNGEE. CDR3 length equals 15 residues. Here the CDR3 reads CVSSPQRGGLETQYF. DNA of the CDR3: TGTGTCAGCAGCCCCCAGCGGGGGGGCCTGGAGACCCAGTACTTC.

Notes on this clone: This specimen includes other DNA sequences encoding the same CDR3. The J gene is TRBJ2-3, the V gene TRBV7-9; 11 bases align to TRBD2. CDR1 and CDR2 from the germline V gene are SEHNR and FQNEAQ (reference sequence). Losses at the gene ends were 5 bases for V and 5 bases for J; bases not matched to a gene: 3. The CDR3 runs to 14 residues. The CDR3 loop reads CASSLGLAGDTQYF. CDR3 DNA sequence: TGTGCCAGCAGCCTCGGACTAGCGGGAGATACGCAGTATTTT.

This chain connects TRBV5-6 to TRBJ1-4; TRBD1 matches 12 bases. Germline V CDR1 and CDR2: SGHDT, YYEEEE. The J segment lost 8 bases and the V segment lost 2 bases, leaving 4 bases of the junction unmatched. The CDR3 has 15 residues. The CDR3 loop reads CASSFRDRGREKLFF. DNA of the CDR3: TGTGCCAGCAGCTTCCGGGACAGGGGGCGGGAAAAACTGTTTTTT.

The rearrangement joins TRBV2 to TRBJ1-5, with D hard to call. Trimming pared 0 bases from V and 7 bases from J, leaving 13 bases between. The germline V gene encodes CDR1 SNHLY and CDR2 FYNNEI. CDR3 size: 15 residues. The CDR3 here is CASSEAYGPVQPQHF. The CDR3 DNA sequence: TGTGCCAGCAGTGAAGCTTATGGTCCGGTCCAGCCCCAGCATTTT.

The table lists this clone with a count of one. At one end, the junction sequence differs from germline, possibly due to a read error. The genes are TRBV7-9 and TRBJ2-7, with a weak D call TRBD1 (6 bases). The CDR3 spans 12 residues. Germline CDR1 and CDR2: SEHNR and FQNEAQ (reference sequence). The CDR3 loop reads CASSLKDRSHNF. The CDR3 DNA follows: TGTGCCAGCAGCCTAAAGGACAGATCCCACAACTTC.

The V call is TRBV5-1, the J call TRBJ1-2, with D possibly TRBD1 on 5 matching bases. This CDR3 is built from 11 residues. The germline gives CDR1 SGHRS, CDR2 YFSETQ. The V end was cut by 7 bases, the J end by 3 bases, with 7 bases between. The CDR3 DNA reads as TGCGCCAGCGGGGGGGACTATGGCTACACCTTC. This translates into CASGGDYGYTF.

This clone appeared a single time. This CDR3 is also generated by other DNA sequences in the sample. This chain connects TRBV7-2 to TRBJ1-2; possibly TRBD1 for D (5 bases). The CDR3 runs to 12 residues. Germline V CDR1 and CDR2: SGHTA, FQGNSA. Trimming stripped 3 bases from V and 8 bases from J, with 10 bases between. This chain's CDR3 is CASSLGGPGYTF. The CDR3 nucleotides read TGTGCCAGCAGCTTGGGGGGACCGGGCTACACCTTC.

The V and J genes are TRBV29-1 and TRBJ2-3, with 8 bases identical to TRBD2. This CDR3 has 13 amino acids. V lost 4 bases to trimming and J lost 1 base; unmatched junction nucleotides: 1. Per germline, CDR1 SQVTM and CDR2 ANQGSEA. The CDR3 nucleotides read TGCAGCGTTGGTAGCGGGGGCACAGATACGCAGTATTTT. Translation gives CSVGSGGTDTQYF.

The CDR3 nucleotides read TGTGCCAGCAGCTTGCCCCCACATGACACTGAAGCTTTCTTT. The encoded protein is CASSLPPHDTEAFF. The chain links TRBV11-2 to TRBJ1-1, with no clear D. This CDR3 is built from 14 residues. Germline V gene data show CDR1 as SGHAT and CDR2 as FQNNGV. V lost 3 bases, J lost 3 bases, and 11 bases lay in between.

The V gene is TRBV9, the J gene TRBJ1-6; TRBD1 matches at 9 bases. The length of the CDR3 is 16 residues. In germline, CDR1 is SGDLS, CDR2 YYNGEE. J lost 9 bases, V lost 1 base, and 8 bases had no gene match. In DNA form, the CDR3 reads TGTGCCAGCAGCGTACAGGCGACAGGGGGTAGTTCACCCCTCCACTTT. Its translation: CASSVQATGGSSPLHF.

V gene TRBV7-6 combines with J gene TRBJ2-3, with 7 bases that match TRBD2. Germline lookup yields CDR1 SGHVS and CDR2 FNYEAQ. This CDR3 region has 15 residues. V shed 5 bases, J shed 6 bases, and the junction held 11 bases outside the gene matches. CDR3 loop: CASSQAGAGVDTQYF. CDR3 DNA: TGTGCCAGCAGCCAAGCTGGTGCGGGGGTGGATACGCAGTATTTT. Using reference TRBV7-6 and TRBJ2-3 for the parts outside the CDR3, the full variable domain is GAGVSQSPRYKVTKRGQDVALRCDPISGHVSLYWYRQALGQGPEFLTYFNYEAQQDKSGLPNDRFSAERPEGSISTLTIQRTEQRDSAMYRCASSQAGAGVDTQYFGPGTRLTVL.

V gene TRBV4-2 combines with J gene TRBJ2-6; the match to TRBD1 covers 7 bases. The CDR3 has 16 amino acids. The germline CDR1 and CDR2 sequences are LGHNA and YNFKEQ. V gave up 1 base and J gave up 2 bases; unmatched junction bases: 2. The CDR3 coding sequence is TGTGCCAGCAGCCAAGGAGACAGGGCTGGGGCCAACGTCCTGACTTTC. It is translated as CASSQGDRAGANVLTF.

V and J are TRBV5-1 and TRBJ2-7, with 11 positions matching TRBD1. Germline lookup yields CDR1 SGHRS and CDR2 YFSETQ. This CDR3 is 15 amino acids long. With 4 bases clipped from V and 6 bases from J, the junction kept 9 bases outside the gene matches. CDR3 sequence reads: CASSNPGTGGLEQYF. CDR3 sequence (DNA): TGCGCCAGCAGCAATCCCGGGACAGGGGGTCTCGAGCAGTACTTC.

The rearrangement joins TRBV4-2 to TRBJ2-3; weak D call: TRBD2 (5 bases). The CDR3 length is 16 residues. Germline V lookup: CDR1 LGHNA, CDR2 YNFKEQ. The germline V and J ends were trimmed by 1 base and 2 bases, with 13 bases remaining between them. CDR3 coding DNA: TGTGCCAGCAGCCAAGCGGGAAACCGGAACACAGATACGCAGTATTTT. It specifies CASSQAGNRNTDTQYF.

The V and J genes are TRBV6-1 and TRBJ1-2, with D possibly TRBD1 on 6 matching bases. The germline V gene has CDR1 MNHNS and CDR2 SASEGT. The CDR3 extends over 13 amino acids. Trimming pared 6 bases from V and 4 bases from J, leaving 12 bases between. The CDR3 loop is CASRAGEGYGYTF. The CDR3 bases are TGTGCCAGCAGGGCAGGGGAGGGCTATGGCTACACCTTC.

This chain links TRBV7-9 with TRBJ1-2; no firm D call. The CDR3 loop spans 13 amino acids. With 2 bases removed from V and 6 bases from J, the gap between germline ends came to 10 bases. Germline-derived CDR1 and CDR2 are SEHNR and FQNEAQ (reference sequence). In DNA, the CDR3 is TGTGCCAGCAGCTTAAGCGACGGGAATGGCTACACCTTC. Translation gives CASSLSDGNGYTF.